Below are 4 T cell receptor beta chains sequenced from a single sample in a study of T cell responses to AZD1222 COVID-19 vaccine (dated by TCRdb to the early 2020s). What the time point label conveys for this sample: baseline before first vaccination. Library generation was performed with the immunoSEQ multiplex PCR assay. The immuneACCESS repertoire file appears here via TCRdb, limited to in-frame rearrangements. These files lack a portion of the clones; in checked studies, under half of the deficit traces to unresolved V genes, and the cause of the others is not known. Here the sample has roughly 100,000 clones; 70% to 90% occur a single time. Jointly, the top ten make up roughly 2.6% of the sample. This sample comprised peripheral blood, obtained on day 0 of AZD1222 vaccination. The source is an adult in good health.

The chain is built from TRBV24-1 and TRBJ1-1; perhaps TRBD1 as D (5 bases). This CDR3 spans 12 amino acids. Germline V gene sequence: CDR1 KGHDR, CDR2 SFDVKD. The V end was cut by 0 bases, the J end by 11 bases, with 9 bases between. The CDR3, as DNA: TGTGCCACCAGTGATTTGACAGGTCGGGCTTTCTTT. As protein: CATSDLTGRAFF.

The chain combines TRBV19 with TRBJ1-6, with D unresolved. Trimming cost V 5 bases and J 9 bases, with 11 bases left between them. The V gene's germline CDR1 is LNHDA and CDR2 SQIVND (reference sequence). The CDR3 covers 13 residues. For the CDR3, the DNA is TGTGCCAGTAGTGGGTCTGTGGGTTCACCCCTCCACTTT. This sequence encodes CASSGSVGSPLHF. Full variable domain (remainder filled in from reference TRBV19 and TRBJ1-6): DGGITQSPKYLFRKEGQNVTLSCEQNLNHDAMYWYRQDPGQGLRLIYYSQIVNDFQKGDIAEGYSVSREKKESFPLTVTSAQKNPTAFYLCASSGSVGSPLHFGNGTRLTVT.

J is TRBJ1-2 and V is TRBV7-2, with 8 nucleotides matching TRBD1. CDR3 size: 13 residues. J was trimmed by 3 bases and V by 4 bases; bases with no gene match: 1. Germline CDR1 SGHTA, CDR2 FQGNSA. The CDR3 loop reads CASSSQGDYGYTF. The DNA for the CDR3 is TGTGCCAGCAGCTCACAGGGGGACTATGGCTACACCTTC.

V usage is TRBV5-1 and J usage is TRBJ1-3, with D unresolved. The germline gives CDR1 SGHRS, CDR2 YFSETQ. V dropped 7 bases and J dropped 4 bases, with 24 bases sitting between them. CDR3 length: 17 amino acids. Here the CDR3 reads CASSLGRAVGTGNTIYF. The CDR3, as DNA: TGCGCCAGCTCTCTTGGAAGGGCTGTGGGAACGGGAAACACCATATATTTT.